One and the same sample provided the 9 T cell receptor beta chains below, sequenced in a study of T cell responses to AZD1222 COVID-19 vaccine. Here immunoSEQ multiplex PCR was the method, and the copy in TCRdb shows in-frame clones only, minus some. The sample consists of 140,000 or so clones, around 90% of them appearing once. Material: peripheral blood, obtained 28 days after the second AZD1222 dose. The origin of the receptors is an adult who received the AZD1222 COVID-19 vaccine.

The chain joins TRBV30 to TRBJ1-2, with no clear D. V was pared by 7 bases and J by 5 bases, with 17 bases between. CDR1 is GTSNPN, CDR2 SVGIG, per germline (reference sequence). The CDR3 covers 13 residues. The CDR3 reads CALMGPLAYGYTF. The CDR3 region has the DNA TGTGCCTTAATGGGCCCGCTCGCATATGGCTACACCTTC. Variable domain in full (rest from reference TRBV30 and TRBJ1-2): SQTIHQWPATLVQPVGSPLSLECTVEGTSNPNLYWYRQAAGRGLQLLFYSVGIGQISSEVPQNLSASRPQDRQFILSSKKLLLSDSGFYLCALMGPLAYGYTFGSGTRLTVV.

The genes are TRBV14 and TRBJ1-4; D is possibly TRBD1 (6 bases). Trimming took 4 bases from V and 6 from J, leaving 18 bases between them. The germline V gene encodes CDR1 SGHDN and CDR2 FVKESK. The CDR3 spans 16 residues. For the CDR3, the DNA is TGTGCCAGCAGCCCAGCGTTGGGGGGGCTGGATGAAAAACTGTTTTTT. Its translation is CASSPALGGLDEKLFF.

This chain uses TRBV6-4 with TRBJ2-7, with 12 bases aligning to TRBD1. Looked up from germline, CDR1 is MRHNA and CDR2 is SNTAGT. The CDR3 has 15 amino acids. With V trimmed by 6 bases and J by 2 bases, 5 bases remained unmatched. DNA of the CDR3: TGTGCCAGCAGCTACCGGGACAGGGGGCCCTACGAGCAGTACTTC. Amino acids: CASSYRDRGPYEQYF.

The chain has TRBV3-1 (or the pseudogene TRBV3-2) and TRBJ2-1; 8 bases map to TRBD2. Germline V CDR1 and CDR2: LGHDT, YNNKEL (reference sequence). The J segment lost 8 bases and the V segment lost 5 bases, leaving 8 bases of the junction unmatched. The CDR3 extends over 14 amino acids. The CDR3 here is CASSWKAGVYEQFF. The CDR3 DNA sequence: TGTGCCAGCAGCTGGAAAGCGGGAGTGTATGAGCAGTTCTTC.

The V gene is TRBV5-6, the J gene TRBJ1-3; 8 bases map to TRBD1. This CDR3 contains 14 residues. Germline values: CDR1 SGHDT, CDR2 YYEEEE. V shed 2 bases and J 6 bases; nucleotides not matched to a gene: 4. The CDR3 loop is CASSFGQGINTIYF. The CDR3 nucleotides are TGTGCCAGCAGCTTTGGACAGGGCATAAACACCATATATTTT.

The chain has TRBV5-6 and TRBJ1-2; D remains unclear. Germline V gene data show CDR1 as SGHDT and CDR2 as YYEEEE. Trimming took 0 bases from V and 5 from J, leaving 11 bases between them. The CDR3 is 14 residues long. This CDR3 is CASSLGREAYGYTF. The CDR3 DNA follows: TGTGCCAGCAGCTTGGGGCGAGAAGCTTATGGCTACACCTTC.

The CDR3 DNA follows: TGTGCCAGCAGAGGAGCAGGGGGGACCGGCTCTGGAAACACCATATATTTT. Its translation: CASRGAGGTGSGNTIYF. The gene calls are TRBV28 and TRBJ1-3; 7 nucleotides align to TRBD1. Germline V lookup: CDR1 MDHEN, CDR2 SYDVKM. The V gene end was trimmed by 6 bases and the J gene end by 0 bases; junction bases not matched to a gene: 11. The CDR3 is 17 residues long.

This rearrangement joins TRBV5-1 to TRBJ1-6; tentative D call: TRBD1 (6 bases). CDR1 is SGHRS, CDR2 YFSETQ, per germline. Trimming cost V 1 base and J 8 bases, with 10 bases left between them. The CDR3 has 14 amino acids. In nucleotides, the CDR3 is TGCGCCAGCAGCTTGAGGGGGATTGATTCACCCCTCCACTTT. Protein product: CASSLRGIDSPLHF.

This chain joins TRBV4-1 and TRBJ2-3; either TRBD1 or TRBD2 may supply D (5 bases each). Trimming cost V 4 bases and J 6 bases, with 14 bases left between them. CDR1 and CDR2 (germline): MGHRA, YSYEKL. CDR3 length: 14 amino acids. CDR3 nucleotides: TGCGCCAGCAGCCTTGACACGGGACGTGATACGCAGTATTTT. This sequence encodes CASSLDTGRDTQYF.